This T cell receptor (beta chain) was documented in a study of blood T cells in healthy people across ages. Primed by a sample-barcoded 5' primer and a J-beta primer mix, a second PCR proceeded for about 6 to 11 cycles. TCRdb redid the calling of the 5' RACE reads with MiXCR, one entry per CDR3 protein. This sample carries fewer than 1,000,000 distinct CDR3 sequences, around 42% of them seen once, and the ten largest clones take roughly 18%. This CDR3 has 15 amino acids. Germline values: CDR1 SGHTA, CDR2 FQGNSA. V trimming: 4 bases; J trimming: 7 bases; junction bases outside the gene matches: 13. Comment on this clonotype: This could be a read error, since a much larger clone is one nucleotide away.

The rearrangement joins TRBV7-2 to TRBJ2-7, with 7 positions matching TRBD1. The sample taken for sequencing was blood. This sequence originates from a man aged 60-69 years in good health. The CDR3 DNA sequence: TGTGCCAGCAGCTCCTGGGACAGCTTCTACAATGAGCAGTACTTC. Translated, it gives CASSSWDSFYNEQYF.